The present TCR beta chain was sequenced within a study of CD8 T cells in ankylosing spondylitis. The CDR3 sequence is 17 residues long. V was cut by 5 bases and J by 0 bases, with 17 bases left in between. Germline assignment: CDR1 SGHTA and CDR2 FQGNSA. Using its own MiXCR run on the 5' RACE reads, TCRdb lists one record per CDR3 protein. The data show 200,000 or so distinct CDR3 sequences, 10% to 15% seen once. Note on this clonotype: Its target is not known.

Findings of the study overall: There was reportedly significant enrichment of clones that were disease-linked in matched ankylosing spondylitis synovial fluid.

This receptor was identified in a female donor with ankylosing spondylitis or in good health (not recorded which). Sequences were obtained from blood, either unsorted or a sorted T cell fraction (not recorded which). The J gene is TRBJ2-1, the V gene TRBV7-2; D ambiguous. CDR3 loop: CASSPWGLTRSYNEQFF. DNA for the CDR3: TGTGCCAGCAGCCCGTGGGGTCTAACCCGCTCCTACAATGAGCAGTTCTTC.